These 20 T cell receptor beta chains were sequenced from one sample in a study of CD8+ T cells in alopecia areata. It was with CD4, CD8alpha, NKG2D, NKG2ACE and other markers that pooled cutaneous lymph node cells were sorted. Following RNA extraction, reverse transcription yielded cDNA that acted as the sequencing template. The table came from immunoSEQ multiplex PCR; TCRdb's copy has only in-frame clones and leaves some out. This sample carries just over 100 clones, none of them present only once. Sequencing was done on a sample of CD8+ T cells sorted from a lymph node. Receptor source: a C3H/HeJ mouse with alopecia areata. Mouse MHC haplotype: H2-k.

With regard to this clone: The listed genes are named as in mouse. The CDR3 goes on 4 residues after the read ends, and that part is filled in from the germline J gene. V is TRBV31 and J is TRBJ2-5, with a possible D match to TRBD1 (5 bases). Germline CDR1 reads GKSSPN; CDR2 reads SITVG. The CDR3 runs to 14 residues. The CDR3 reads CAWSLVGQKDTQYF. Partial CDR3 DNA: TGTGCCTGGAGTCTAGTAGGACAAAAAGAC.

A remark on this clone: Germline and genes: mouse. The read is 4 residues too short to cover the CDR3 end, so that end is filled in from the germline J gene. V and J are TRBV13-3 and TRBJ2-2; TRBD1 agrees at 12 bases. Per germline, CDR1 NNHDY and CDR2 SYVADS. Trimming took 0 bases from V and 4 from J; bases not matched to a gene: 4. The CDR3 is 17 amino acids. The DNA read from the CDR3 is TGTGCCAGCAGTGATGCAAGGGACAGGGGGCTCACCGGG. Residues: CASSDARDRGLTG. The whole CDR3 protein reads CASSDARDRGLTGQLYF.

Remarks on this clone: Genes and germline are mouse. The read is 4 residues too short to cover the CDR3 end, so that end is filled in from the germline J gene. The chain carries TRBV19 and TRBJ2-2; 9 nucleotides agree with TRBD2. This CDR3 is built from 15 residues. CDR1 and CDR2 from the germline V gene are FNHDT and SITEND (reference sequence). The V segment lost 7 bases and the J segment 0 bases; nucleotides outside the gene matches: 4. CDR3 residues: CASALGGTNTGQLYF. The DNA read from the CDR3 is TGTGCCAGCGCACTGGGGGGCACAAACACCGGG. Filled out from reference TRBV19 and TRBJ2-2, the complete variable domain reads GGIITQTPKFLIGQEGQKLTLKCQQNFNHDTMYWYRQDSGKGLRLIYYSITENDLQKGDLSEGYDASREKKSSFSLTVTSAQKNEMAVFLCASALGGTNTGQLYFGEGSKLTVL.

Note on this clone: Germline and genes here are mouse. The read is 4 residues too short to cover the CDR3 end, so that end is filled in from the germline J gene. This rearrangement joins TRBV13-3 to TRBJ2-1, with 10 bases that match TRBD2. CDR3 length: 14 amino acids. Germline V gene lookup returns CDR1 NNHDY and CDR2 SYVADS. V lost 4 bases, J lost 3 bases, and 1 base stayed unmatched. The CDR3: CASSPGGAYAEQFF. The sequenced part of the CDR3 DNA is TGTGCCAGCAGTCCTGGGGGGGCCTATGCT.

By sample share, this clone is large (0.1 to 1%). Mouse names are used for the genes. Coverage ceases 4 residues before the CDR3 finishes, and the germline J gene fills in the end. This chain uses TRBV13-1 with TRBJ2-1, with TRBD2 matching 12 bases. This CDR3 region has 16 residues. V lost 1 base, J lost 4 bases, and 3 bases stayed unmatched. CDR1 NSHNY and CDR2 SYGAGN come from the germline V gene. CDR3 DNA (partial): TGTGCCAGCAGTGATAGGACTGGGGGGGAATATGCT. Translating gives CASSDRTGGEYA. The complete CDR3 reads CASSDRTGGEYAEQFF.

Details on this clone: The listed TCRdb protein conflicts with the DNA translation at residue 13, and the protein shown is translated directly from the DNA. Mouse gene names apply. Sequencing ends 3 residues short of the CDR3 end; the germline J gene provides the rest. V and J are TRBV13-2 and TRBJ1-6; the D gene is possibly TRBD1 (6 bases). TRBJ1-6 is flagged as an ORF with uncertain function. The V gene's germline CDR1 is NNHNN and CDR2 SYGAGS (reference sequence). This CDR3 region has 16 residues. Deletions cut 5 bases from V and 1 base from J, with 13 bases between. The CDR3 here is CASGTGRGSYNSPLYF. The CDR3 DNA, read in part, is TGTGCCAGCGGGACGGGCAGGGGATCCTATAATTCGCCC.

By sample fraction, this clone is large. Genes and germline come from the mouse. The CDR3 extends 4 residues past the end of the read, so its final part is completed from the germline J gene. The chain carries TRBV13-3 and TRBJ2-1, with D hard to call. This CDR3 is 13 amino acids long. Trimming removed 4 bases at V and 1 base at J, with 6 bases between. Germline V lookup: CDR1 NNHDY, CDR2 SYVADS. The CDR3 region is CASSHRNYAEQFF. The sequenced CDR3 bases are TGTGCCAGCAGTCACAGAAACTATGCT.

By its share, this clone is hyperexpanded (1% or more). The genes and germline here are from mouse. Read sequence stops 4 residues before the CDR3 end, and the germline J gene provides the missing end. The chain uses TRBV1 and TRBJ2-2; tentatively, D is TRBD1 (6 bases). V was pared by 1 base and J by 3 bases, with 9 bases between. The germline gives CDR1 NSQYPW, CDR2 LRSPGD (reference sequence). This CDR3 has 15 residues. This CDR3 reads CTCSAVRGDTGQLYF. CDR3 DNA (partial): TGCACCTGCAGTGCAGTCAGGGGAGACACCGGG.

Sample share makes this clone large. Genes here carry mouse names. The CDR3 is cut off 4 residues early in the read; its end comes from the germline J gene. V gene TRBV13-3 combines with J gene TRBJ1-1; 10 bases match TRBD1. The CDR3 has 12 amino acids. Germline assignment: CDR1 NNHDY and CDR2 SYVADS. The covered CDR3 bases are TGTGCCAGCAGCGACAGGGGGCCA. Translating gives CASSDRGP. The full CDR3 reads CASSDRGPEVFF.

This clone turned up a few times. Genes and germline come from the mouse. The read stops 4 residues short of the end of the CDR3; the missing end is completed from the germline J gene. The V gene is TRBV13-3, the J gene TRBJ2-4; maybe TRBD1 (5 bases). CDR3 length: 12 residues. Germline lookup yields CDR1 NNHDY and CDR2 SYVADS. The CDR3 DNA, read in part, is TGTGCCAGCAGTGATAAGGGGAAC. Translation: CASSDKGN. The CDR3, in full, reads CASSDKGNTLYF.

In its sample, this clone is hyperexpanded. Gene names are the mouse ones. The sequenced fragment ends 4 residues before the CDR3 boundary, so the rest is inferred from the germline J gene. V usage is TRBV13-3 and J usage is TRBJ2-3; weak D call: TRBD1 (5 bases). Per germline, CDR1 NNHDY and CDR2 SYVADS. V gave up 6 bases and J gave up 3 bases, with 11 bases separating them. The CDR3 is 13 residues long. CDR3 region: CASKPGWAETLYF. The DNA read from the CDR3 is TGTGCCAGCAAACCAGGGTGGGCAGAA.

This clone ranks as large. The listed genes are named as in mouse. The CDR3 end is not reached by the read, which stops 4 residues before it; the germline J gene fills it in. The chain couples TRBV13-1 to TRBJ2-7; D gene uncertain. This CDR3 is built from 12 residues. Germline V gene data show CDR1 as NSHNY and CDR2 as SYGAGN. The CDR3 sequence: CASSDAWYEQYF. CDR3 DNA (partial): TGTGCCAGCAGTGATGCCTGGTAT.

Judged by abundance, this clone is hyperexpanded. The TCRdb protein and the DNA translation do not line up at residue 12; the protein shown here was made by translating the DNA. Genes and germline come from the mouse. Read data end 3 residues before the CDR3 end; the end is taken from the germline J gene. The sample contains more than one DNA sequence encoding this CDR3. The J gene is TRBJ1-6, the V gene TRBV19; 7 bases line up with TRBD1. TRBJ1-6 has ORF status, its function being uncertain. Germline V gene data show CDR1 as FNHDT and CDR2 as SITEND (reference sequence). Trimming took 1 base from V and 3 from J; bases not matched to a gene: 1. The length of the CDR3 is 15 residues. CDR3 DNA, as far as it was read: TGTGCCAGCAGTATACGACAGGGCTATAATTCGCCC. Translation: CASSIRQGYNSP. The CDR3, in full, reads CASSIRQGYNSPLYF.

This clone was observed a few times. Gene names refer to mouse genes. The CDR3 end is not reached by the read, which stops 4 residues before it; the germline J gene fills it in. The chain couples TRBV1 to TRBJ1-4; no clear D. V lost 0 bases and J 1 base, leaving 6 bases between the germline ends. CDR3 length equals 15 residues. CDR1 is NSQYPW, CDR2 LRSPGD, per germline (reference sequence). The CDR3 reads CTCSADRASNERLFF. CDR3 DNA (partial): TGCACCTGCAGTGCAGACAGAGCTTCCAACGAA. Drawing the rest from reference TRBV1 and TRBJ1-4, the complete variable domain is VTLLEQNPRWRLVPRGQAVNLRCILKNSQYPWMSWYQQDLQKQLQWLFTLRSPGDKEVKSLPGADYLATRVTDTELRLQVANMSQGRTLYCTCSADRASNERLFFGHGTKLSVL.

This clone is large in the sample. The germline and genes are mouse ones. The sequenced fragment ends 4 residues before the CDR3 boundary, so the rest is inferred from the germline J gene. V gene TRBV13-1 combines with J gene TRBJ1-2; D perhaps matches TRBD1 (6 bases). Trimming cost V 3 bases and J 2 bases, with 8 bases left between them. CDR3 length: 13 residues. Per germline, CDR1 NSHNY and CDR2 SYGAGN. CDR3 amino acids: CASSGTGNSDYTF. Partial CDR3 DNA: TGTGCCAGCAGTGGAACAGGGAACTCC.

Notes on this clone: Gene labels here are mouse ones. The missing CDR3 end, 4 residues past where the read stops, is filled in from the germline J gene. This chain links TRBV19 with TRBJ1-2; 8 bases line up with TRBD1. Germline CDR1 and CDR2: FNHDT and SITEND (reference sequence). CDR3 length: 12 residues. The chain's CDR3 is CASTSQGDDYTF. CDR3 bases read: TGTGCCAGCACCTCACAGGGGGAC.

This clone is termed large (0.1 to 1%). Mouse names are used for the genes. The read comes to an end 4 residues before the CDR3 does, leaving the germline J gene to fill in the end. The rearrangement joins TRBV13-3 to TRBJ2-7; D remains ambiguous. Between the trimmed V and J ends, which lost 3 bases and 3 bases, there was a span of 7 bases. This CDR3 has 12 residues. The germline gives CDR1 NNHDY, CDR2 SYVADS. The covered CDR3 bases are TGTGCCAGCAGTGCCCGTAGCTAT. Residues: CASSARSY. The full-length CDR3 reads as CASSARSYEQYF.

With regard to this clone: The gene names given are mouse names. Coverage ceases 4 residues before the CDR3 finishes, and the germline J gene fills in the end. The V call is TRBV13-3, the J call TRBJ2-2; TRBD2 aligns across 8 bases. CDR3 size: 14 residues. Germline trimming cut 9 bases from V and 1 base from J; bases unmatched to any gene: 5. Germline CDR1 is NNHDY and CDR2 is SYVADS. CDR3 region: CAIWDWLNTGQLYF. The CDR3 DNA, read in part, is TGTGCCATCTGGGACTGGTTAAACACCGGG.

To note about this clone: All gene names here are mouse names. The read is 4 residues too short to cover the CDR3 end, so that end is filled in from the germline J gene. This chain uses TRBV16 with TRBJ2-7; TRBD2 matches 10 bases. The length of the CDR3 is 17 residues. The germline V gene encodes CDR1 SGHSA and CDR2 FRNQAP. Partial CDR3 DNA: TGTGCAAGCAGCTTAGATTGGATTCTGGGGGGGCGCGAT. Translated: CASSLDWILGGRD. The entire CDR3 sequence reads CASSLDWILGGRDEQYF.

This clone has just a few counts. Gene names and germline match the mouse. The read stops 4 residues short of the end of the CDR3; the missing end is completed from the germline J gene. The rearrangement uses TRBV19 and TRBJ1-1; D is uncertain. This CDR3 has 13 amino acids. Germline V gene sequence: CDR1 FNHDT, CDR2 SITEND (reference sequence). This CDR3 reads CASSITQATEVFF. The part of the CDR3 DNA that was read is TGTGCCAGCAGTATAACGCAGGCGACA.